Below, one T cell receptor beta chain is given with its context. The antigen remains unidentified. The CDR3 end falls 3 residues outside the read, so it is completed with the germline J gene. This sample is drawn from a study of T cells in women clearing cervical HPV infection. Study-level background: With HLA typing for only a few women, HLA confounding remains possible. Findings and limits, study-wide: Timing of associations relative to infection is unclear; T-cell subsets were not isolated. Controls had more TRBV6-7 (about 0.16%) than cases (about 0.11%).

Dot-blot hybridization genotyped cervical HPV amplified with MY09/MY11 PCR. Here immunoSEQ multiplex PCR was the method, and the copy in TCRdb shows in-frame clones only, minus some. This repertoire includes 35,000 to 50,000 clones. The CDR3 is made up of 14 amino acids. Germline V CDR1 and CDR2: SGHTA, FQGNSA. V gave up 5 bases and J gave up 8 bases, with 16 bases separating them. The V gene is TRBV7-2, the J gene TRBJ2-1; TRBD2 is a possible D gene (5 bases). What was sequenced was blood buffy coat. The sequence was obtained from a woman between 18 and 75 years old with a cervical HPV16 infection that either progressed to CIN3+ or cleared (not recorded which). CDR3 protein: CASSPSRPGDEQFF. The sequenced part of the CDR3 DNA is TGTGCCAGCAGCCCGAGTCGCCCCGGGGATGAG.